The rows below give T cell receptor beta chains drawn from one sample of a study of cytomegalovirus exposure and HLA in healthy donors. The data were produced by immunoSEQ multiplex PCR, yet TCRdb's version contains in-frame clones alone and is incomplete. The data contain some 85,000 clones, approximately 96% of them singletons. The sample was PBMCs. These receptor sequences come from a woman between 18 and 30 years old in good health and CMV-seronegative. The CDR3 runs from the conserved cysteine through the conserved F or W. Fields, in order: J gene, V gene, D gene, clone size, CDR3 DNA, CDR3 protein. The D gene is left open where the match is weak. Size is stated for part of the rows, as once, few or many counts, or as a class when the clone is expanded.

TRBJ2-7,TRBV28,TRBD1,NA,TGTGCCAGCCGTAGAGACCGACAGGGGGCGAAATACGAGCAGTACTTC,CASRRDRQGAKYEQYF
TRBJ1-4,TRBV6-1,NA,NA,TGTGCCAGCAGTGAACGGGGTTTGGATGAAAAACTGTTTTTT,CASSERGLDEKLFF
TRBJ2-5,TRBV2,NA,NA,TGTGCCAGCAGCCAGGCGCAAGAGACCCAGTACTTC,CASSQAQETQYF
TRBJ2-5,TRBV5-1,NA,NA,TGCGCCAGCAGCTGGAGACAAGAGACCCAGTACTTC,CASSWRQETQYF
TRBJ2-2,TRBV15,NA,NA,TGTGCCACCAGCCGAGGGACACCTAACACCGGGGAGCTGTTTTTT,CATSRGTPNTGELFF
TRBJ2-7,TRBV13,TRBD2,NA,TGTGCCAGCAGCTTAGGGGGAGGGCCCGAGCAGTACTTC,CASSLGGGPEQYF
TRBJ1-1,TRBV27,NA,NA,TGTGCCAGCAGTTTTGACCCTGGTACAGGTAACACTGAAGCTTTCTTT,CASSFDPGTGNTEAFF
TRBJ1-6,TRBV30,TRBD1,NA,TGTGCCTGGAGTGTCTGGCAGGGGGATGGAAATTCACCCCTCCACTTT,CAWSVWQGDGNSPLHF
TRBJ2-3,TRBV9,TRBD2,NA,TGTGCCAGCAGCGTGCGACTAGCGGTCCCCACAGATACGCAGTATTTT,CASSVRLAVPTDTQYF
TRBJ2-5,TRBV5-4,TRBD2,once,TGTGCCAGCAGCCTTACCGGACTAGAAGAGACCCAGTACTTC,CASSLTGLEETQYF
TRBJ2-3,TRBV9,TRBD2,NA,TGTGCCAGCAGCGGGGAGGGCAGCACAGATACGCAGTATTTT,CASSGEGSTDTQYF
TRBJ2-2,TRBV10-3,NA,NA,TGTGCCATCAGTGAACGGGAGCAGTCCGGGGAGCTGTTTTTT,CAISEREQSGELFF
TRBJ1-5,TRBV28,NA,NA,TGTGCCACCCACCCCCCGCGGGGCGCTCAGCCCCAGCATTTT,CATHPPRGAQPQHF
TRBJ2-7,TRBV5-1,NA,NA,TGCGCCAGCAAGCAAGGGAGCTCCTACGAGCAGTACTTC,CASKQGSSYEQYF
TRBJ2-7,TRBV5-1,NA,NA,TGCGCCAGCAGCGTCGGGATAAACTACGAGCAGTACTTC,CASSVGINYEQYF
TRBJ2-7,TRBV7-8,NA,NA,TGTGCCAGCAGCCACTTCGGGCGGGACTTCTCCTACGAGCAGTACTTC,CASSHFGRDFSYEQYF
TRBJ2-7,TRBV2,NA,once,TGTGCCAGCAGACAGCTCTACGAGCAGTACTTC,CASRQLYEQYF
TRBJ2-7,TRBV2,NA,NA,TGTGCCAGCAGTGAGGGCGGACCCGGGATCTACGAGCAGTACTTC,CASSEGGPGIYEQYF
TRBJ2-7,TRBV14,TRBD2,NA,TGTGCCAGCAGCCAAGGGGGGACTAGCGGGAGACGGCAGTACTTC,CASSQGGTSGRRQYF
TRBJ2-1,TRBV5-6,TRBD2,NA,TGTGCCAGCAGCCAAGCGGGAGGGCTGTACAATGAGCAGTTCTTC,CASSQAGGLYNEQFF
TRBJ2-2,TRBV28,NA,NA,TGTGCCAGCTACGGACAGAACACCGGGGAGCTGTTTTTT,CASYGQNTGELFF
TRBJ2-7,TRBV19,NA,NA,TGTGCCAGTAGTGGGCAGGGTATGAACGAGCAGTACTTC,CASSGQGMNEQYF
TRBJ2-1,TRBV4-1,TRBD2,NA,TGCGCCAGCAGCCAAGATATTAGCGGGGGGAATGAGCAGTTCTTC,CASSQDISGGNEQFF
TRBJ2-7,TRBV13,TRBD2,NA,TGTGCCAGCAGCTGGACTAGCGGGAGTAACGACGAGCAGTACTTC,CASSWTSGSNDEQYF
TRBJ1-2,TRBV7-8,NA,NA,TGTGCCAGCAGCTTAATCCAGGGCCTCGGCTATGGCTACACCTTC,CASSLIQGLGYGYTF
TRBJ1-2,TRBV7-9,TRBD1,NA,TGTGCCAGCAGCCTGGGACAGGTGATGAACTATGGCTACACCTTC,CASSLGQVMNYGYTF
TRBJ2-1,TRBV27,TRBD1,NA,TGTGCCAGCAGTGCAAACAGGGGCGGCTACAATGAGCAGTTCTTC,CASSANRGGYNEQFF
TRBJ2-5,TRBV6-1,NA,NA,TGTGCCAGCAGTGAAGCGCTTTGGCAGGGAAAAGAGACCCAGTACTTC,CASSEALWQGKETQYF
TRBJ2-7,TRBV6-5,NA,once,TGTGCCAGCAGTTACCTATCTTCGGGGTCCTACGAGCAGTACTTC,CASSYLSSGSYEQYF
TRBJ2-1,TRBV2,TRBD2,once,TGTGCCAGCAGTGGACTAGCGGTATTACAGTTCTTC,CASSGLAVLQFF
TRBJ2-1,TRBV6-5,TRBD2,once,TGTGCCAGCAGTCGGGGGGGTTCCAATGAGCAGTTCTTC,CASSRGGSNEQFF
TRBJ2-7,TRBV5-5,TRBD1,NA,TGTGCCAGCAGCTTAAGGGACAGGGGGATGGACGAGCAGTACTTC,CASSLRDRGMDEQYF
TRBJ1-1,TRBV27,TRBD1,NA,TGTGCCAGCATGGGACAGGCAGTCGCAGACACTGAAGCTTTCTTT,CASMGQAVADTEAFF
TRBJ1-4,TRBV7-9,TRBD1,NA,TGTGCCAGCAGCCTCCCGACAGGGCCTAATGAAAAACTGTTTTTT,CASSLPTGPNEKLFF
TRBJ1-4,TRBV5-4,NA,NA,TGTGCCAGCAGCTCACTCAATAGGGGAGAAAAACTGTTTTTT,CASSSLNRGEKLFF
TRBJ1-4,TRBV4-1,NA,once,TGCGCCAGCAGCCAAGATAGTCGAGGACACCGAAATGAAAAACTGTTTTTT,CASSQDSRGHRNEKLFF
TRBJ1-2,TRBV6-5,NA,once,TGTGCCAGCAGCTTCTCATGGGCCACTAACTATGGCTACACCTTC,CASSFSWATNYGYTF
TRBJ2-7,TRBV11-2,TRBD1,once,TGTGCCAGCAGACGGACAGGGGGCGACGAGCAGTACTTC,CASRRTGGDEQYF
TRBJ2-7,TRBV28,NA,NA,TGTGCCAGCACCCCAGGGGTCGGGCGGGAGCAGTACTTC,CASTPGVGREQYF
TRBJ1-1,TRBV19,NA,NA,TGTGCCAGTAGTACTATACCACAGGGAGTTCACACTGAAGCTTTCTTT,CASSTIPQGVHTEAFF